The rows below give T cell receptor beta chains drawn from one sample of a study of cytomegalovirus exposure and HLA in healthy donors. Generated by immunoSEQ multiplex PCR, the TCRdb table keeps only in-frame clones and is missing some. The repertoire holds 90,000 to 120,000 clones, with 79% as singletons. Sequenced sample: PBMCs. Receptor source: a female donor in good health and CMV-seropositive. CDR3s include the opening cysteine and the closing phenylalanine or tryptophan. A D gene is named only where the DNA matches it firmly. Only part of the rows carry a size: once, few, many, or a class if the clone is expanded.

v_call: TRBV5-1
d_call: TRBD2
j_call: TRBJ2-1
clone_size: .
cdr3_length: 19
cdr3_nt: TGCGCCAGCAGCTTGTCGGGGCTAGCGGGAGGCGCGGGATACAATGAGCAGTTCTTC
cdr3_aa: CASSLSGLAGGAGYNEQFF

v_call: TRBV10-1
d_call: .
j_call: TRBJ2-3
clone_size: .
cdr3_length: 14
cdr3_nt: TGCGCCAGCAGTGAGATTCTAGTGACAGATACGCAGTATTTT
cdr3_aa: CASSEILVTDTQYF

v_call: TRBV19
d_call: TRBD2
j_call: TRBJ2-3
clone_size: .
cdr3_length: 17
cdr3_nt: TGTGCCAGTAGTATGCCCGGCGGACTAGAGAGCACAGATACGCAGTATTTT
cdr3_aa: CASSMPGGLESTDTQYF

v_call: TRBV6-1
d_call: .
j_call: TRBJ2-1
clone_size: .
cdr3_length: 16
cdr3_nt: TGTGCCAGCAGTGAAGTATTCGGGGGGCGCTACAATGAGCAGTTCTTC
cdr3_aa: CASSEVFGGRYNEQFF

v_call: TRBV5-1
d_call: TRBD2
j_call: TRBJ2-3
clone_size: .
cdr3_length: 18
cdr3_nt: TGCGCCAGCAACCCGAGAGGAGCTAGCGGGCCCTATGGAGATACGCAGTATTTT
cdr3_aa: CASNPRGASGPYGDTQYF

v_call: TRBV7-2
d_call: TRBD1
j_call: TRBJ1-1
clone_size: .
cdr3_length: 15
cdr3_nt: TGTGCCAGCAGCCGCCGACAGGGACGGAACACTGAAGCTTTCTTT
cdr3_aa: CASSRRQGRNTEAFF

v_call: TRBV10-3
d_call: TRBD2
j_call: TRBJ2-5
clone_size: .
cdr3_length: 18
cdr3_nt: TGTGCCATCAGTCCCGAAGCGGGAGGGCTCTTGTTACAAGAGACCCAGTACTTC
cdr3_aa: CAISPEAGGLLLQETQYF

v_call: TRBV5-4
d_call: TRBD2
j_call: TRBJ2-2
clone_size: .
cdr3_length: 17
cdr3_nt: TGTGCCAGCAGCCCTTCCCGTTGGGGGGGAAACACCGGGGAGCTGTTTTTT
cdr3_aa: CASSPSRWGGNTGELFF

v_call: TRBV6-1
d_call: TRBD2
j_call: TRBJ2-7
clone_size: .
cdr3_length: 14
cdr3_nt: TGTGCCAGCAGTGAATGGCGGGGGGCCTACGAGCAGTACTTC
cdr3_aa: CASSEWRGAYEQYF

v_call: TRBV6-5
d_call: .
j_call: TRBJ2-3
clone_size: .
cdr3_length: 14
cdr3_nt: TGTGCCAGCAGGCTACTAGGTCGGGCAGATACGCAGTATTTT
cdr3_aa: CASRLLGRADTQYF

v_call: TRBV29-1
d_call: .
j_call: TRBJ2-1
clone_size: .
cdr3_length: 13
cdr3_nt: TGCAGCGGGACTGGGCCGCAGAAGAATGAGCAGTTCTTC
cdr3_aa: CSGTGPQKNEQFF

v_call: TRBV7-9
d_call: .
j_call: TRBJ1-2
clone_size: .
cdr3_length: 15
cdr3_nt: TGTGCCAGCAGCTTATCCCCGCAGGGGAACTATGGCTACACCTTC
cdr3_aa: CASSLSPQGNYGYTF

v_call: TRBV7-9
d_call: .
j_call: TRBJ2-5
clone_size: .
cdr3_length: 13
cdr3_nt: TGTGCCAGCAGCTTAGTAGTAACGGAGACCCAGTACTTC
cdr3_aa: CASSLVVTETQYF

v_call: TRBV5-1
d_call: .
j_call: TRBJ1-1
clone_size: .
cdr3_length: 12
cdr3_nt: TGCGCCAGCGGGAACGGGGGGACTGAAGCTTTCTTT
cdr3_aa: CASGNGGTEAFF

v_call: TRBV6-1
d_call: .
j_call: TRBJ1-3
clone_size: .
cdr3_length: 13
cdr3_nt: TGTGCCAGCAGTGGGACAGCTGGAAACACCATATATTTT
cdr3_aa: CASSGTAGNTIYF

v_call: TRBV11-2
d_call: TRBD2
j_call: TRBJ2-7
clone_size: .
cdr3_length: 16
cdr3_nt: TGTGCCAGCAGCTTAGGGGCGGGGGGGATTCGCTACGAGCAGTACTTC
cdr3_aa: CASSLGAGGIRYEQYF

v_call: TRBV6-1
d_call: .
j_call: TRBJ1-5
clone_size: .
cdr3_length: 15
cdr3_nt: TGTGCCAGCAGTGAGGGAGGGTCGGGCAATCAGCCCCAGCATTTT
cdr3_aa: CASSEGGSGNQPQHF

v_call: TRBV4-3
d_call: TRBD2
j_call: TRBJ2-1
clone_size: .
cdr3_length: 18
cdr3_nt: TGCGCCAGCAGCCAATTTCCTAGCGGGGGTTCGGCCTACAATGAGCAGTTCTTC
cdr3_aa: CASSQFPSGGSAYNEQFF

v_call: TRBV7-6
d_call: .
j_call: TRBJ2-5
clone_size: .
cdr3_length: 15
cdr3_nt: TGTGCCAGCAGGTCGGGATTTCTTAGCCAAGAGACCCAGTACTTC
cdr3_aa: CASRSGFLSQETQYF

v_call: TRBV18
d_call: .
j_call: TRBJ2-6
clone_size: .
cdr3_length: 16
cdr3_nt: TGTGCCAGCTCACCGACTATATTAGGAGGGGCCAACGTCCTGACTTTC
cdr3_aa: CASSPTILGGANVLTF

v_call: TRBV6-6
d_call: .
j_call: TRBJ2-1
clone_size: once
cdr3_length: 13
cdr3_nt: TGTGCCAGCAGCTCCGGACTATACAATGAGCAGTTCTTC
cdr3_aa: CASSSGLYNEQFF

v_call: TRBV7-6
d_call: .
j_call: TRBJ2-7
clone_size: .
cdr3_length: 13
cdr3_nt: TGTGCCAGCAGCGTCTCAGGGCCCTACGAGCAGTACTTC
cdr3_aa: CASSVSGPYEQYF

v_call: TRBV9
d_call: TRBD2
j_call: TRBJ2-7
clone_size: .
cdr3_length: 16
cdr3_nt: TGTGCCAGCAGCGTAGGGGAGGGGCTGAGCTCCTACGAGCAGTACTTC
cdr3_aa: CASSVGEGLSSYEQYF

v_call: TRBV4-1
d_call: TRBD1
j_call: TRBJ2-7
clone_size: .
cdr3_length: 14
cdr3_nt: TGCGCCAGCAGCCCCGGGACAGGGGGATACGAGCAGTACTTC
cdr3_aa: CASSPGTGGYEQYF

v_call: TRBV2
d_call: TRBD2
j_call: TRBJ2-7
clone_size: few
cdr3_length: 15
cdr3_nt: TGTGCCAGCAGGGCCCCGGGAGGGGGAGCCTACGAGCAGTACTTC
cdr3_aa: CASRAPGGGAYEQYF

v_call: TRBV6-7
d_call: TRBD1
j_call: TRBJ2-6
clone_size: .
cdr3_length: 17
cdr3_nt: TGTGCCAGCAGTTACACAGGGGTAGTGGCTGGGGCCAACGTCCTGACTTTC
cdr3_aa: CASSYTGVVAGANVLTF

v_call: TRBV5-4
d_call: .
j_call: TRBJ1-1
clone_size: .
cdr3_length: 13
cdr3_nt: TGTGCCAGCAGACGGCAGGAAAACACTGAAGCTTTCTTT
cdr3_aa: CASRRQENTEAFF

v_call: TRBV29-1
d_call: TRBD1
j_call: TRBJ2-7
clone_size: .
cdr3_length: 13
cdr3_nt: TGCAGCGTTGAACTGGACAGGCTAGGCGAGCAGTACTTC
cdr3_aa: CSVELDRLGEQYF

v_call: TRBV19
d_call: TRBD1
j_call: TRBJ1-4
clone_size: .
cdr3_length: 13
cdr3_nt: TGTGCCAGTCGAGGACAGGGGCGTGAAAAACTGTTTTTT
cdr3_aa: CASRGQGREKLFF

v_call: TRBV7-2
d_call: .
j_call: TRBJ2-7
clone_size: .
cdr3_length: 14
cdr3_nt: TGTGCCAGCAGCTTAGATGGGGCTCCTAACGAGCAGTACTTC
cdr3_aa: CASSLDGAPNEQYF

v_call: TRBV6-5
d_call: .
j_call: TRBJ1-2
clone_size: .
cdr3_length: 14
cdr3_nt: TGTGCCAGCAGTTACAGCGGGCGCACATTCGGCTACACCTTC
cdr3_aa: CASSYSGRTFGYTF

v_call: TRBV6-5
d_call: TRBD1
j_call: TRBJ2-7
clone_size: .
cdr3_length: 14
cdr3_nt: TGTGCCAGCAGTTACGGGGACAGGGACTACGAGCAGTACTTC
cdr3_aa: CASSYGDRDYEQYF

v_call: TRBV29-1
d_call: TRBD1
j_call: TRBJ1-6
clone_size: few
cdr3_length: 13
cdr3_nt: TGCAGCGTTGATTCAGGGGGCGGTTCACCCCTCCACTTT
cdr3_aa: CSVDSGGGSPLHF

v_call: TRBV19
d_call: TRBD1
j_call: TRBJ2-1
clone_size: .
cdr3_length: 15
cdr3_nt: TGTGCCAGTACCTACCGGGACAGGGGCTACAATGAGCAGTTCTTC
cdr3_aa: CASTYRDRGYNEQFF

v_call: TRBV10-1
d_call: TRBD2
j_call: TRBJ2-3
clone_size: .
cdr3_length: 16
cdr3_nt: TGCGCCAGCAGTGAACCGGGCGGGGGGCAACCAGATACGCAGTATTTT
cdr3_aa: CASSEPGGGQPDTQYF

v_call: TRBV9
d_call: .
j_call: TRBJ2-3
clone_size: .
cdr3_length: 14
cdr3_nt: TGTGCCAGCAGCGTAGGCCTAGGCACAGATACGCAGTATTTT
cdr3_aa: CASSVGLGTDTQYF

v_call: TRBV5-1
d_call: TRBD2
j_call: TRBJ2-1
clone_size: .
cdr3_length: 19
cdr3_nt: TGCGCCAGCAGCGGGTCGGATAGCGGGAGGGGTACCTCCTACAATGAGCAGTTCTTC
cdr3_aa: CASSGSDSGRGTSYNEQFF

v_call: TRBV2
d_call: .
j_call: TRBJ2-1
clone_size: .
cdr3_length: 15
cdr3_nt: TGTGCCAGCGAGGGCACATGGTCACTTTACAATGAGCAGTTCTTC
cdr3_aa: CASEGTWSLYNEQFF

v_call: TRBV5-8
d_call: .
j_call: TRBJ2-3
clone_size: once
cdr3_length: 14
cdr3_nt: TGTGCCAGCTGCCGGACAACTAGCACAGATACGCAGTATTTT
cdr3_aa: CASCRTTSTDTQYF

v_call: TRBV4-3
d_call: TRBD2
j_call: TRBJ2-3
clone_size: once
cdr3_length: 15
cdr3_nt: TGCGCCAGCAGCACCCGGACTAGCGCCACAGATACGCAGTATTTT
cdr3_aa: CASSTRTSATDTQYF

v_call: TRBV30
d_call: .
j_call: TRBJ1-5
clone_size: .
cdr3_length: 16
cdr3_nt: TGTGCCTGGAGTCCCCGCGGGGGGATTGGCAATCAGCCCCAGCATTTT
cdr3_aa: CAWSPRGGIGNQPQHF

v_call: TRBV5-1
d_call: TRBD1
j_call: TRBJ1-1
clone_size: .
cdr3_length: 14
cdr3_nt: TGCGCCAGCAGCGTCGGACAGGGGGCAACTGAAGCTTTCTTT
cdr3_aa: CASSVGQGATEAFF

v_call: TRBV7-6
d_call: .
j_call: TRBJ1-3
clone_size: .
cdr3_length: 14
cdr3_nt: TGTGCCAGCAGCTTAGCACAGTATGGAAACACCATATATTTT
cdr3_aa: CASSLAQYGNTIYF

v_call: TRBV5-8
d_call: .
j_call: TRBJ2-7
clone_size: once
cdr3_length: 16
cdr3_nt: TGTGCCAGCAGCCTTCCCGGGGGGCCGAACTCCTACGAGCAGTACTTC
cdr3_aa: CASSLPGGPNSYEQYF

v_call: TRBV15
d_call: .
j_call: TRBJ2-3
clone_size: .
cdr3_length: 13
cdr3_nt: TGTGCCACCAGCAGAGTTTACACAGATACGCAGTATTTT
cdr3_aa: CATSRVYTDTQYF

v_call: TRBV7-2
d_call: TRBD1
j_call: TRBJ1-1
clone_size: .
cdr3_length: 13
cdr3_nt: TGTGCCAGCAGGCAAGGGGGCGGAACTGAAGCTTTCTTT
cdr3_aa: CASRQGGGTEAFF

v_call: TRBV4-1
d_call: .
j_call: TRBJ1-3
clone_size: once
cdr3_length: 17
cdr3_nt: TGCGCCAGCAGCCAAGATTTAGCCCGTCGGGCTGGAAACACCATATATTTT
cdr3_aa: CASSQDLARRAGNTIYF